This T cell receptor (beta chain) emerged from a study of Ad26.COV2.S vaccination and SARS-CoV-2 variants. Study-wide context: Ad26.COV2.S, an intramuscular injection, was given once or twice 56 days apart. Findings and limits, study-wide: Compared with placebo recipients, vaccine recipients had higher spike-specific TCR breadth. Researchers cautioned that TCR breadth and depth analyses may have underestimated total T cell responses.

The treatment denotes: 15 to 20 received Ad26.COV2.S at low or high dose, single or two shots; about 5 received placebo; per-sample allocation not given. Specimen acquisition occurred on day 63 following the initial vaccine or placebo injection. Germline values: CDR1 KGHDR, CDR2 SFDVKD. V was pared by 0 bases and J by 5 bases, with 4 bases of the junction left unmatched. This CDR3 contains 16 residues. With respect to this clone: Its antigen is still unknown.

Repertoires were generated with immunoSEQ multiplex PCR, while TCRdb's copy carries only in-frame clones and drops some. The sample has some 460,000 clones; roughly nine tenths are singletons. The V call is TRBV24-1, the J call TRBJ2-3; 10 bases match TRBD2. Sample: peripheral blood, taken in a trial of Ad26.COV2.S vaccine versus placebo. The TCR sequence derives from a person between 18 and 65 years old who received the Ad26.COV2.S COVID-19 vaccine or a placebo. CDR3 amino acids: CATSDLGTSEGDTQYF. The CDR3 coding sequence is TGTGCCACCAGTGATTTGGGGACTAGCGAGGGAGATACGCAGTATTTT.